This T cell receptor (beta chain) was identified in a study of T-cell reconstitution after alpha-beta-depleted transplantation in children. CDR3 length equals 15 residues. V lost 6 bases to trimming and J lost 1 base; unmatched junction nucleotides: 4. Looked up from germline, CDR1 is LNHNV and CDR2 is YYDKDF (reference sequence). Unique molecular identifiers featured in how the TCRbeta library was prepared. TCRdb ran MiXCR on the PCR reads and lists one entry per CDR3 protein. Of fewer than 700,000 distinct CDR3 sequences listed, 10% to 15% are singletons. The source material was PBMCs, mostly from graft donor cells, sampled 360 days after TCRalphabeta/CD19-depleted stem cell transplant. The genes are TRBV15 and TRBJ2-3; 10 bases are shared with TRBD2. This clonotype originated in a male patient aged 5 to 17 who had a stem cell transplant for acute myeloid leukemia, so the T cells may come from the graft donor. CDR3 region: CATRKLAGRTDTQYF. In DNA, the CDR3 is TGTGCCACCAGGAAACTAGCGGGACGCACAGATACGCAGTATTTT.